This entry describes one T cell receptor (beta chain). The data derive from a study of blood T cell repertoires in COVID-19. Some clones are missing from TCRdb's copy, which holds only in-frame ones; the method was immunoSEQ multiplex PCR. The table shows more than 200,000 clones, with around 87% occurring only once. This clonotype was obtained from a woman aged 55-69 years with COVID-19, enrolled during active disease. The sample comprised peripheral blood.

The chain's CDR3 is CATSRPYSSYNEQFF. The CDR3 region has the DNA TGTGCCACCAGCAGACCATACAGCTCCTACAATGAGCAGTTCTTC. The rearrangement uses TRBV15 and TRBJ2-1; no reliable D call. Germline CDR1 and CDR2: LNHNV and YYDKDF (reference sequence). V dropped 2 bases and J dropped 0 bases, with 8 bases sitting between them. The CDR3 runs to 15 residues. The variable domain in full, completed from reference TRBV15 and TRBJ2-1, reads DAMVIQNPRYQVTQFGKPVTLSCSQTLNHNVMYWYQQKSSQAPKLLFHYYDKDFNNEADTPDNFQSRRPNTSFCFLDIRSPGLGDTAMYLCATSRPYSSYNEQFFGPGTRLTVL.